Listed here are 29 T cell receptor beta chains from one sample, sequenced in a study of cytomegalovirus exposure and HLA in healthy donors. Assay: immunoSEQ multiplex PCR; the TCRdb copy retains only in-frame clones and omits some. In the table there are about 110,000 clones, almost 96% of which are singletons. Sequenced sample: PBMCs. The receptors shown here come from a woman aged 18-29 years in good health and CMV-seronegative.

The V call is TRBV19, the J call TRBJ1-5; 8 bases agree with TRBD1. Trimming took 8 bases from V and 4 from J; bases not matched to a gene: 7. The germline V gene has CDR1 LNHDA and CDR2 SQIVND (reference sequence). The CDR3 contains 14 residues. CDR3 residues: CASSQRQGNQPQHF. CDR3 DNA sequence: TGTGCCAGTTCCCAACGACAGGGGAATCAGCCCCAGCATTTT.

The chain links TRBV15 to TRBJ2-2; TRBD2 matches at 14 bases. The V gene's germline CDR1 is LNHNV and CDR2 YYDKDF (reference sequence). V lost 0 bases, J lost 2 bases, and 8 bases stayed unmatched. CDR3 length: 20 residues. CDR3 bases: TGTGCCACCAGCAGAGATCTAGGACTAGCGGGGGGCCTTAACACCGGGGAGCTGTTTTTT. Residues: CATSRDLGLAGGLNTGELFF.

The V gene is TRBV28, the J gene TRBJ1-2; 9 bases fit TRBD1. CDR3 length equals 15 residues. Germline-derived CDR1 and CDR2 are MDHEN and SYDVKM. V trimming: 5 bases; J trimming: 4 bases; junction bases outside the gene matches: 8. CDR3: CASSTGGSSSYGYTF. As DNA, the CDR3 is TGTGCCAGCAGTACAGGGGGCTCGTCGAGCTATGGCTACACCTTC.

This rearrangement joins TRBV9 to TRBJ1-1; the D is unclear. CDR3 length: 11 amino acids. With 3 bases removed from V and 7 bases from J, the gap between germline ends came to 7 bases. The V gene's germline CDR1 is SGDLS and CDR2 YYNGEE. This CDR3 reads CASSAGFEAFF. In DNA, the CDR3 is TGTGCCAGCAGCGCGGGGTTTGAAGCTTTCTTT. The variable domain in full, completed from reference TRBV9 and TRBJ1-1, reads DSGVTQTPKHLITATGQRVTLRCSPRSGDLSVYWYQQSLDQGLQFLIQYYNGEERAKGNILERFSAQQFPDLHSELNLSSLELGDSALYFCASSAGFEAFFGQGTRLTVV.

This chain connects TRBV5-6 to TRBJ2-7; a weak D match, TRBD1 (6 bases). The CDR3 sequence is 13 residues long. Deletions cut 4 bases from V and 0 bases from J, with 8 bases between. Germline V gives CDR1 SGHDT, CDR2 YYEEEE. The CDR3 DNA is TGTGCCAGCAGCCTACAGGGCTCCTACGAGCAGTACTTC. Translating gives CASSLQGSYEQYF.

The J gene is TRBJ2-3, the V gene TRBV13, with 8 bases aligning to TRBD2. Germline trimming cut 5 bases from V and 5 bases from J; bases unmatched to any gene: 9. Germline V CDR1 and CDR2: PRHDT, FYEKMQ (reference sequence). The CDR3 has 15 amino acids. For the CDR3, the DNA is TGTGCCAGCAGCCACGGGAGGGGAGGTGGAGATACGCAGTATTTT. This codes for CASSHGRGGGDTQYF.

The genes are TRBV28 and TRBJ1-2; 12 bases match TRBD1. Losses at the gene ends were 2 bases for V and 7 bases for J; bases not matched to a gene: 2. The germline V gene encodes CDR1 MDHEN and CDR2 SYDVKM. The CDR3 is 14 residues long. CDR3 sequence: CASSLGTGGGGYTF. The CDR3 bases are TGTGCCAGCAGTTTAGGGACAGGGGGCGGTGGCTACACCTTC.

A single count supports this clone. CDR3 in amino acids: CASSLQGADTEAFF. Written as DNA, the CDR3 is TGTGCCAGCAGCTTACAGGGGGCGGACACTGAAGCTTTCTTT. The rearrangement joins TRBV11-3 to TRBJ1-1, with 8 bases identical to TRBD1. J gave up 3 bases and V 2 bases, and 2 bases lay outside the gene matches. CDR3 length: 14 amino acids. CDR1 and CDR2 from the germline V gene are SGHNT and YENEEA.

V usage is TRBV19 and J usage is TRBJ1-1; D gene unclear. Trimming cost V 9 bases and J 0 bases, with 14 bases left between them. CDR1 and CDR2 from the germline V gene are LNHDA and SQIVND (reference sequence). This CDR3 region has 14 residues. The CDR3 loop reads CASRWAAMNTEAFF. CDR3 DNA: TGTGCCAGCAGGTGGGCAGCCATGAACACTGAAGCTTTCTTT.

This chain uses TRBV5-1 with TRBJ2-1, with TRBD1 matching 10 bases. V gave up 7 bases and J gave up 4 bases; unmatched junction bases: 8. Germline V gene lookup returns CDR1 SGHRS and CDR2 YFSETQ. The CDR3 runs 15 residues. The CDR3: CASAHGTGEYNEQFF. CDR3 sequence (DNA): TGCGCCAGCGCCCACGGGACAGGGGAGTACAATGAGCAGTTCTTC.

The J gene is TRBJ1-2, the V gene TRBV19; maybe TRBD1 (6 bases). Germline CDR1 is LNHDA and CDR2 is SQIVND (reference sequence). Trimming stripped 1 base from V and 1 base from J, with 16 bases between. The CDR3 sequence is 17 residues long. The DNA of the CDR3 is TGTGCCAGTAGTATAGCCTCCGGCGGGGGGCGTAACTATGGCTACACCTTC. The encoded protein is CASSIASGGGRNYGYTF.

The chain combines TRBV25-1 with TRBJ1-2; 8 bases agree with TRBD1. V shed 2 bases, J shed 8 bases, and the junction held 4 bases outside the gene matches. The CDR3 has 13 amino acids. Germline assignment: CDR1 MGHDK and CDR2 SYGVNS. The CDR3 reads CASSERTGRGYTF. The CDR3 DNA sequence: TGTGCCAGCAGTGAAAGGACAGGGCGAGGCTACACCTTC.

The rearrangement uses TRBV7-6 and TRBJ2-1, with 7 nucleotides matching TRBD2. The trim removed 1 base at V and 0 bases at J, leaving 3 bases unmatched. The CDR3 runs 16 residues. The germline V gene encodes CDR1 SGHVS and CDR2 FNYEAQ. DNA of the CDR3: TGTGCCAGCAGCTTAGGGGTAGCGGGCTCCTACAATGAGCAGTTCTTC. Encoded protein: CASSLGVAGSYNEQFF.

The genes are TRBV2 and TRBJ2-5; a weak D match, TRBD1 (5 bases). The V and J ends lost 3 bases and 7 bases respectively, with 21 bases between them. Germline V gene lookup returns CDR1 SNHLY and CDR2 FYNNEI. This CDR3 spans 16 amino acids. The CDR3 DNA reads as TGTGCCAGCAGTGATGAGGTAACAGGAGTCTTGGGGACCCAGTACTTC. This translates into CASSDEVTGVLGTQYF.

The count of this clone is one. The chain has TRBV5-4 and TRBJ1-1; the match to TRBD1 covers 7 bases. V gave up 3 bases and J gave up 2 bases; unmatched junction bases: 10. The CDR3 loop spans 16 amino acids. The V gene's germline CDR1 is SGHNT and CDR2 YYREEE (reference sequence). The CDR3 DNA sequence: TGTGCCAGCAGCTCTCTTACCCGGACAGGAAACACTGAAGCTTTCTTT. It specifies CASSSLTRTGNTEAFF. Based on the CDR3 plus reference TRBV5-4 and TRBJ1-1, the full variable domain is ETGVTQSPTHLIKTRGQQVTLRCSSQSGHNTVSWYQQALGQGPQFIFQYYREEENGRGNFPPRFSGLQFPNYSSELNVNALELDDSALYLCASSSLTRTGNTEAFFGQGTRLTVV.

This rearrangement joins TRBV4-3 to TRBJ1-2; 9 bases agree with TRBD1. CDR1 is LGHNA, CDR2 YSLEER, per germline. The V and J ends lost 1 base and 5 bases, in that order; junction bases with no gene match: 11. The CDR3 is 17 amino acids. The CDR3 DNA reads TGCGCCAGCAGCCAAGGCCTACCGGGACAGGGTTCATATGGCTACACCTTC. It specifies CASSQGLPGQGSYGYTF.

The rearrangement joins TRBV18 to TRBJ2-3; possible D gene TRBD2, 6 bases. Per germline, CDR1 KGHSH and CDR2 LQKENI. This CDR3 spans 18 amino acids. With 3 bases removed from V and 0 bases from J, the gap between germline ends came to 19 bases. DNA for the CDR3: TGTGCCAGCTCACCCGAAAAAAGACTAGGACCAAGCACAGATACGCAGTATTTT. Its translation: CASSPEKRLGPSTDTQYF.

This clone was seen once. V and J are TRBV9 and TRBJ1-4, with 10 bases identical to TRBD1. The V segment lost 2 bases and the J segment 1 base; nucleotides outside the gene matches: 8. The CDR3 contains 18 residues. Germline CDR1 and CDR2: SGDLS and YYNGEE. The CDR3 coding sequence is TGTGCCAGCAGCGTCCGTGCCGGACAGGGGGGAACTAATGAAAAACTGTTTTTT. It translates to CASSVRAGQGGTNEKLFF.

CDR3 sequence reads: CASSQEERPGYGYTF. The CDR3 coding sequence is TGTGCCAGCTCACAGGAAGAGAGGCCCGGATATGGCTACACCTTC. The V gene is TRBV18, the J gene TRBJ1-2; unclear D gene. The germline gives CDR1 KGHSH, CDR2 LQKENI. The CDR3 extends over 15 amino acids. Trimming shortened V by 4 bases and J by 5 bases, and 17 bases separated the two germline ends.

The chain couples TRBV4-1 to TRBJ1-5; possible D gene TRBD1, 6 bases. Trimming removed 3 bases at V and 6 bases at J, with 15 bases between. The CDR3 runs to 15 residues. Germline V gives CDR1 MGHRA, CDR2 YSYEKL. The CDR3 loop is CASSQETGLSQPQHF. The CDR3 DNA is TGCGCCAGCAGCCAGGAAACAGGGCTGAGTCAGCCCCAGCATTTT.

This chain uses TRBV6-4 with TRBJ1-2; D might be TRBD1 (5 bases). The CDR3 totals 16 residues. The germline gives CDR1 MRHNA, CDR2 SNTAGT. With 6 bases removed from V and 4 bases from J, the gap between germline ends came to 21 bases. CDR3 sequence reads: CASSKSRQTGFYGYTF. The CDR3 bases are TGTGCCAGCAGCAAATCCCGACAGACCGGCTTCTATGGCTACACCTTC.

J is TRBJ2-3 and V is TRBV7-3; 10 bases are a match to TRBD2. Germline CDR1 reads SGHTA; CDR2 reads FQGTGA. V shed 5 bases and J 5 bases; nucleotides not matched to a gene: 4. The CDR3 spans 14 residues. Here the CDR3 reads CASSQGLAIDTQYF. As DNA, the CDR3 is TGTGCCAGCAGCCAGGGACTAGCGATAGATACGCAGTATTTT.

This chain joins TRBV6-6 and TRBJ2-7; 8 bases match TRBD2. This CDR3 has 15 residues. Germline V gene lookup returns CDR1 MNHNY and CDR2 SVGAGI (reference sequence). The junction had 5 bases not matched to a gene; V was cut back by 2 bases and J by 2 bases. CDR3 region: CASSYGYGGAYEQYF. CDR3 in DNA: TGTGCCAGCAGTTACGGTTACGGGGGGGCCTACGAGCAGTACTTC.

This rearrangement joins TRBV6-5 to TRBJ1-4, with a weak D call TRBD1 (5 bases). Trimming cost V 0 bases and J 5 bases, with 7 bases left between them. Germline lookup yields CDR1 MNHEY and CDR2 SVGAGI. CDR3 length: 14 amino acids. CDR3 nucleotide sequence: TGTGCCAGCAGTTACTCGCAGGGAAATGAAAAACTGTTTTTT. Its protein product is CASSYSQGNEKLFF.

This clone was found once. The rearrangement links TRBV5-1 to TRBJ2-5; TRBD1 matches 12 bases. The CDR3 spans 14 residues. J gave up 5 bases and V 8 bases, and 7 bases lay outside the gene matches. The V gene's germline CDR1 is SGHRS and CDR2 YFSETQ. CDR3 amino acids: CASTFGTGGETQYF. For the CDR3, the DNA is TGCGCCAGTACCTTTGGGACAGGGGGCGAGACCCAGTACTTC.

The rearrangement links TRBV28 to TRBJ1-6; 8 bases match TRBD1. J was trimmed by 8 bases and V by 2 bases; bases with no gene match: 5. The CDR3 is 15 residues long. Germline CDR1 and CDR2: MDHEN and SYDVKM. In DNA, the CDR3 is TGTGCCAGCAGTTTAGTGGACAGGGATGATTCACCCCTCCACTTT. The encoded protein is CASSLVDRDDSPLHF.

In this sample, this clone turned up once. The rearrangement links TRBV7-8 to TRBJ1-1; 8 nucleotides line up with TRBD1. This CDR3 spans 12 amino acids. The trim removed 3 bases at V and 10 bases at J, leaving 4 bases unmatched. The V gene's germline CDR1 is SGHVS and CDR2 FQNEAQ. CDR3: CASSFQGAGAFF. For the CDR3, the DNA is TGTGCCAGCAGCTTCCAGGGGGCGGGAGCTTTCTTT. The whole variable domain, filled in from reference TRBV7-8 and TRBJ1-1, reads GAGVSQSPRYKVAKRGQDVALRCDPISGHVSLFWYQQALGQGPEFLTYFQNEAQLDKSGLPSDRFFAERPEGSVSTLKIQRTQQEDSAVYLCASSFQGAGAFFGQGTRLTVV.

The rearrangement joins TRBV5-1 to TRBJ2-1; a weak D match, TRBD2 (7 bases). Per germline, CDR1 SGHRS and CDR2 YFSETQ. The V gene lost 5 bases and the J gene lost 9 bases, with 21 bases spanning the gap. The CDR3 covers 15 residues. CDR3 protein: CASRSSGGTDIEQFF. The CDR3 nucleotides read TGCGCCAGCAGGAGTTCGGGGGGCACAGACATTGAGCAGTTCTTC.

J is TRBJ2-5 and V is TRBV30, with D maybe TRBD1 (6 bases). Germline V lookup: CDR1 GTSNPN, CDR2 SVGIG (reference sequence). The V and J ends lost 3 bases and 2 bases respectively, with 13 bases between them. CDR3 size: 14 residues. CDR3 sequence: CAWSQTGLQETQYF. CDR3 coding DNA: TGTGCCTGGAGCCAAACAGGGCTGCAAGAGACCCAGTACTTC.